This entry lists 21 T cell receptor beta chains sequenced from one sample in a study of T-cell reconstitution after alpha-beta-depleted transplantation in children. Preparation of the TCRbeta library used unique molecular identifiers. TCRdb re-analysed the PCR reads in MiXCR, keeping a single row per CDR3 protein. This table has 450,000 to 600,000 distinct CDR3 sequences, approximately 32% appearing once. Sample: PBMCs from the stem cell graft donor, taken from the stem cell graft. The receptors here all came from a human donor who donated a stem cell graft to a child with aplastic anemia.

This clonotype was seen a handful of times. The chain recombines TRBV15 with TRBJ2-7, with TRBD1 identical over 9 bases. The length of the CDR3 is 14 residues. Per the germline V gene, CDR1 is LNHNV and CDR2 is YYDKDF (reference sequence). After removal of 1 base from V and 4 bases from J, the junction contained 2 bases not matched to a gene. CDR3 residues: CATSRGTGDYEQYF. CDR3 in DNA: TGTGCCACCAGCAGAGGGACAGGGGATTACGAGCAGTACTTC. The entire variable domain, with the rest obtained from reference TRBV15 and TRBJ2-7, is as follows: DAMVIQNPRYQVTQFGKPVTLSCSQTLNHNVMYWYQQKSSQAPKLLFHYYDKDFNNEADTPDNFQSRRPNTSFCFLDIRSPGLGDTAMYLCATSRGTGDYEQYFGPGTRLTVT.

This sequence joins TRBV12-3 or TRBV12-4 and TRBJ1-1; D unresolved. Trimming stripped 5 bases from V and 3 bases from J, with 16 bases between. The CDR3 is 15 amino acids. The CDR3 DNA reads as TGTGCCAGCAGTCCCTCACAGTCCGGGGACACTGAAGCTTTCTTT. It yields the protein CASSPSQSGDTEAFF.

The rearrangement uses TRBV7-2 and TRBJ1-5, with TRBD1 matching 8 bases. The V gene's germline CDR1 is SGHTA and CDR2 FQGNSA. The CDR3 is 16 amino acids. With 6 bases clipped from V and 3 bases from J, the junction kept 10 bases outside the gene matches. This CDR3 reads CASRPGQGANNQPQHF. Here the CDR3 DNA reads TGTGCCAGCAGGCCCGGGCAGGGGGCCAACAATCAGCCCCAGCATTTT.

In its sample, this clonotype was seen a few times. The rearrangement joins TRBV20-1 to TRBJ2-1; the match to TRBD2 covers 9 bases. Germline CDR1 reads DFQATT; CDR2 reads SNEGSKA (reference sequence). V lost 2 bases and J lost 4; bases outside the gene matches: 6. This CDR3 contains 15 residues. CDR3 DNA: TGCAGTGCTAGACCCTCAGCGGGAGGATACAATGAGCAGTTCTTC. It encodes CSARPSAGGYNEQFF.

The V gene is TRBV29-1, the J gene TRBJ1-1, with 8 bases aligning to TRBD1. V was pared by 6 bases and J by 1 base, with 4 bases of the junction left unmatched. The CDR3 has 13 amino acids. The germline V gene encodes CDR1 SQVTM and CDR2 ANQGSEA. The CDR3: CSVWDRKNTEAFF. CDR3 nucleotide sequence: TGCAGCGTCTGGGACAGGAAGAACACTGAAGCTTTCTTT.

The chain employs TRBV12-3 or TRBV12-4 and TRBJ1-1, with D unclear. This CDR3 is built from 20 residues. Trimming stripped 1 base from V and 0 bases from J, with 24 bases between. The CDR3 loop reads CASSLELAKVRFDMNTEAFF. The CDR3 nucleotides are TGTGCCAGCAGTTTAGAGTTAGCGAAAGTGCGGTTCGACATGAACACTGAAGCTTTCTTT.

The chain employs TRBV12-3 or TRBV12-4 and TRBJ1-1; tentative D call: TRBD1 (5 bases). Trimming left V 6 bases short and J 0 bases short, with 14 bases between. This CDR3 has 15 residues. DNA for the CDR3: TGTGCCAGCAGCGATCGACAGACCCTGAACACTGAAGCTTTCTTT. Translated: CASSDRQTLNTEAFF.

This chain uses TRBV6-2 or TRBV6-3 with TRBJ2-3; D possibly uses TRBD1 or TRBD2 (5 bases each). Trimming cost V 2 bases and J 3 bases, with 12 bases left between them. Germline assignment: CDR1 MNHEY and CDR2 SVGEGT. This CDR3 spans 15 amino acids. CDR3 region: CASSYVRRETDTQYF. CDR3 DNA sequence: TGTGCCAGCAGTTACGTTCGCAGGGAGACAGATACGCAGTATTTT.

This rearrangement joins TRBV9 to TRBJ2-5; TRBD2 aligns across 13 bases. Looked up from germline, CDR1 is SGDLS and CDR2 is YYNGEE. V shed 3 bases, J shed 1 base, and the junction held 6 bases outside the gene matches. The CDR3 has 17 amino acids. CDR3 nucleotide sequence: TGTGCCAGCAGCGCGGCCGGGACTAGCGGGATCCAAGAGACCCAGTACTTC. Residues: CASSAAGTSGIQETQYF.

A few counts support this clonotype. This chain connects TRBV6-2 or TRBV6-3 to TRBJ2-1; 7 bases agree with TRBD2. CDR1 is MNHEY and CDR2 is SVGEGT in the germline V gene. The CDR3 sequence is 12 residues long. The V and J ends lost 6 bases and 5 bases, in that order; junction bases with no gene match: 1. DNA of the CDR3: TGTGCCAGCAGAACTAGCGACAATGAGCAGTTCTTC. It yields the protein CASRTSDNEQFF.

This clonotype appeared a few times. The chain carries TRBV29-1 and TRBJ2-1; no definite D call. Germline V gene lookup returns CDR1 SQVTM and CDR2 ANQGSEA. The length of the CDR3 is 12 residues. Trimming took off 2 bases at V and 0 bases at J, with 2 bases between the two ends. CDR3 nucleotide sequence: TGCAGCGTTGAAATCTCCTACAATGAGCAGTTCTTC. This translates into CSVEISYNEQFF.

This clonotype has just a few counts. The rearrangement uses TRBV29-1 and TRBJ2-5, with a possible D match to TRBD2 (5 bases). In germline, CDR1 is SQVTM, CDR2 ANQGSEA. V gave up 5 bases and J gave up 5 bases, with 12 bases separating them. This CDR3 region has 12 residues. In nucleotides, the CDR3 is TGCAGCGTTTCGGGGAATACGGAGACCCAGTACTTC. It translates to CSVSGNTETQYF.

The chain links TRBV7-2 to TRBJ2-3; 7 bases match TRBD2. Germline CDR1 SGHTA, CDR2 FQGNSA. The CDR3 has 15 residues. J was trimmed by 0 bases and V by 4 bases; bases with no gene match: 4. CDR3 sequence: CASSSSGISTDTQYF. The CDR3 DNA is TGTGCCAGCAGCTCCAGCGGGATTAGCACAGATACGCAGTATTTT.

In its sample, this clonotype was seen a few times. The chain employs TRBV7-2 and TRBJ2-3; D not resolved. The V gene's germline CDR1 is SGHTA and CDR2 FQGNSA. Trimming stripped 3 bases from V and 4 bases from J, with 11 bases between. This CDR3 comprises 14 residues. CDR3 residues: CASSFARAADTQYF. CDR3 bases: TGTGCCAGCAGCTTCGCAAGGGCCGCAGATACGCAGTATTTT.

This clonotype was detected only a few times. The chain is built from TRBV15 and TRBJ2-3, with D tentatively TRBD1 or TRBD2 (5 bases each). The V and J ends lost 7 bases and 5 bases respectively, with 16 bases between them. This CDR3 is built from 14 residues. CDR1 is LNHNV, CDR2 YYDKDF, per germline (reference sequence). The CDR3 spells CATTTGTQLDTQYF. Here the CDR3 DNA reads TGTGCCACCACAACCGGGACCCAATTAGATACGCAGTATTTT.

In its sample, this clonotype was seen a few times. V usage is TRBV19 and J usage is TRBJ2-7; 7 bases are shared with TRBD1. The CDR3 contains 15 residues. Trimming removed 6 bases from V and 5 bases from J; junction bases left unmatched: 13. Per the germline V gene, CDR1 is LNHDA and CDR2 is SQIVND (reference sequence). CDR3 amino acids: CASRRRDSLKDEQYV. The CDR3, as DNA: TGTGCCAGTAGACGCCGGGACAGTCTCAAAGACGAGCAGTACGTC.

DNA for the CDR3: TGTGCCAGCAGCGCCCGCCAGGGTTTTAACACTGAAGCTTTCTTT. Translation: CASSARQGFNTEAFF. The V call is TRBV7-2, the J call TRBJ1-1, with TRBD1 as a possible D gene (5 bases). The CDR3 runs 15 residues. V was clipped by 5 bases and J by 2 bases, with 15 bases between them. Looked up from germline, CDR1 is SGHTA and CDR2 is FQGNSA.

The V gene is TRBV5-5, the J gene TRBJ2-2; D is ambiguous. Trimming pared 0 bases from V and 7 bases from J, leaving 16 bases between. Germline V gene lookup returns CDR1 SGHKS and CDR2 YYEKEE (reference sequence). This CDR3 is built from 16 residues. The CDR3: CASSLVMKGRVGELFF. The DNA of the CDR3 is TGTGCCAGCAGCTTGGTAATGAAGGGCCGGGTCGGGGAGCTGTTTTTT.

This clonotype has only a few counts. The chain uses TRBV6-1 and TRBJ2-3; tentative D call: TRBD1 (5 bases). The CDR3 loop spans 14 amino acids. Germline CDR1 MNHNS, CDR2 SASEGT. V was clipped by 6 bases and J by 0 bases, with 10 bases between them. CDR3 sequence (DNA): TGTGCCAGCAGGAACAGGTTTAGCACAGATACGCAGTATTTT. The encoded protein is CASRNRFSTDTQYF.

The table lists this clonotype with a few counts. The rearrangement links TRBV20-1 to TRBJ2-5; TRBD2 matches 10 bases. V lost 2 bases and J lost 3; bases outside the gene matches: 12. This CDR3 has 17 residues. Germline V gives CDR1 DFQATT, CDR2 SNEGSKA (reference sequence). In nucleotides, the CDR3 is TGCAGTGCTAGATTCGTCAGCTCAGGACTAGCGGAAGAGACCCAGTACTTC. Its translation: CSARFVSSGLAEETQYF.

This chain links TRBV3-1 with TRBJ2-7; 10 positions agree with TRBD1. Germline V lookup: CDR1 LGHDT, CDR2 YNNKEL (reference sequence). Trimming removed 1 base from V and 6 bases from J; junction bases left unmatched: 3. The CDR3 covers 14 residues. Written as DNA, the CDR3 is TGTGCCAGCAGCCAAGGGACAGGGGGAGGCGAGCAGTACTTC. It yields the protein CASSQGTGGGEQYF.